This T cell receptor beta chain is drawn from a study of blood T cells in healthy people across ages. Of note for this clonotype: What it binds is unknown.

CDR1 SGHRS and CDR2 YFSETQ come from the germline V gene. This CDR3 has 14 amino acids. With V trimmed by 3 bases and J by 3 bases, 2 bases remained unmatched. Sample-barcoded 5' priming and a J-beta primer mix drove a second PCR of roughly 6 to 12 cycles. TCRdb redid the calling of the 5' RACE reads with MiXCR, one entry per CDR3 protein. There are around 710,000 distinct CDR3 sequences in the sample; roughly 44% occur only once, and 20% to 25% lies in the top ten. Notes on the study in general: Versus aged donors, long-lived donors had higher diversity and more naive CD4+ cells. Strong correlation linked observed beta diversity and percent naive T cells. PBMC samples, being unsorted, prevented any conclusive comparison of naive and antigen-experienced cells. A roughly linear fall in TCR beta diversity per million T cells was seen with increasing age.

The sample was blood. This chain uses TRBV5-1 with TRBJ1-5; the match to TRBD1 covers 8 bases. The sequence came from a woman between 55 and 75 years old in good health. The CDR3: CASSSGQDNQPQHF. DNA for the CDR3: TGCGCCAGCAGCTCGGGACAGGACAATCAGCCCCAGCATTTT.